This is a list of T cell receptor beta chains from one sample in a study of cytomegalovirus exposure and HLA in healthy donors. Measured with immunoSEQ multiplex PCR; TCRdb has only the in-frame clones, and not every one. The data show 80,000 to 100,000 clones, approximately 88% seen once. The sequencing input was PBMCs. Receptor source: a woman in her 30s in good health and CMV-seronegative. Both conserved end residues are trimmed from each CDR3. The order of the fields is J gene, V gene, CDR3 protein.

J: TRBJ2-7; V: TRBV7-2; CDR3: ASSSGQGYNYEQY
J: TRBJ2-1; V: TRBV5-1; CDR3: ASSLRADYNEQF
J: TRBJ2-5; V: TRBV7-2; CDR3: ASSPPGRPQY
J: TRBJ2-7; V: TRBV6-5; CDR3: ASSYSAGETAYEQY
J: TRBJ2-2; V: TRBV27; CDR3: ASSPLGQKNTGELF
J: TRBJ2-4; V: TRBV2; CDR3: ASIQGDLAKNIQY
J: TRBJ1-2; V: TRBV6-5; CDR3: ASSYRRQGNYGYT
J: TRBJ1-1; V: TRBV18; CDR3: ASSPSAGKNTEAF
J: TRBJ1-5; V: TRBV6-1; CDR3: ASSPLDGGLEPQH
J: TRBJ2-2; V: TRBV7-2; CDR3: ASSSNFGEVVGELF
J: TRBJ2-7; V: TRBV29-1; CDR3: SVSGTSGSGEQY